The next 19 T cell receptor beta chains were all read from a single sample in a study of blood T cell repertoires in COVID-19. Data came from immunoSEQ multiplex PCR; TCRdb stores just in-frame clones and leaves some out. The repertoire holds 140,000 or so clones, about four fifths seen once, with 3% in the top ten. Source material: peripheral blood. The origin of the receptors is a woman older than 75 with acute or convalescent COVID-19.

The chain joins TRBV4-1 to TRBJ1-1; D might be TRBD1 (5 bases). The CDR3 spans 13 residues. Trimming removed 4 bases at V and 6 bases at J, with 12 bases between. Germline V gives CDR1 MGHRA, CDR2 YSYEKL. CDR3 protein: CASSPPGLAEAFF. For the CDR3, the DNA is TGCGCCAGCAGCCCCCCGGGACTTGCTGAAGCTTTCTTT.

The chain carries TRBV7-9 and TRBJ1-4; D remains unclear. Germline V gene lookup returns CDR1 SEHNR and CDR2 FQNEAQ (reference sequence). V shed 0 bases and J shed 3 bases, with 11 bases lying between them. This CDR3 has 16 residues. The chain's CDR3 is CASSLARGKANEKLFF. CDR3 DNA: TGTGCCAGCAGCTTAGCGAGAGGGAAGGCTAATGAAAAACTGTTTTTT.

The chain employs TRBV5-4 and TRBJ2-3, with 8 nucleotides matching TRBD2. The CDR3 spans 15 residues. V was clipped by 4 bases and J by 1 base; unmatched bases: 5. Germline V lookup: CDR1 SGHNT, CDR2 YYREEE (reference sequence). The CDR3 DNA is TGTGCCAGCAGCCCACTGACTAGCGGCACAGATACGCAGTATTTT. Translation gives CASSPLTSGTDTQYF.

The chain joins TRBV2 to TRBJ2-5, with D tentatively TRBD2 (7 bases). This CDR3 region has 16 residues. The germline V gene encodes CDR1 SNHLY and CDR2 FYNNEI. V lost 3 bases to trimming and J lost 3 bases, with 17 bases between them. The CDR3 protein is CASSDGGGLREETQYF. In nucleotides, the CDR3 is TGTGCCAGCAGTGACGGCGGGGGCTTACGGGAAGAGACCCAGTACTTC.

V and J are TRBV11-2 and TRBJ2-1; D gene unclear. From germline, CDR1 is SGHAT and CDR2 FQNNGV. Trimming took 3 bases from V and 6 from J, leaving 15 bases between them. The CDR3 runs to 15 residues. For the CDR3, the DNA is TGTGCCAGCAGCTTGACCCCGCAGGTCCGCAATGAGCAGTTCTTC. Translated, it gives CASSLTPQVRNEQFF.

The chain uses TRBV27 and TRBJ1-5; D gene uncertain. The germline CDR1 and CDR2 sequences are MNHEY and SMNVEV (reference sequence). The length of the CDR3 is 15 residues. The V end lost 5 bases, the J end lost 0 bases, and 11 bases lay between the germline ends. In DNA form, the CDR3 reads TGTGCCAGCAGTCCATTAGATTATAGCAATCAGCCCCAGCATTTT. Translated: CASSPLDYSNQPQHF.

The chain uses TRBV12-5 and TRBJ1-2, with 7 bases identical to TRBD1. This CDR3 has 14 residues. With V trimmed by 2 bases and J by 7 bases, 7 bases remained unmatched. Germline V gene sequence: CDR1 LGHNT, CDR2 FRNRAP. The DNA for the CDR3 is TGTGCTAGTGGTTTGCCGACAGGGATGGGTGGCTACACCTTC. This sequence encodes CASGLPTGMGGYTF.

The chain joins TRBV21-1 to TRBJ2-4; the DNA was not compared with TRBD2, the D call given in the table. TRBV21-1 has pseudogene status. The CDR3 runs to 17 residues. CDR3 coding DNA: TGTGCCAGCAGCAAAGATGGCAGACGGCTCGGGGGGTACATTCAGTACTTC. It codes for CASSKDGRRLGGYIQYF.

The chain joins TRBV27 to TRBJ2-7, with no clear D. The V end was cut by 4 bases, the J end by 11 bases, with 21 bases between. The germline V gene has CDR1 MNHEY and CDR2 SMNVEV (reference sequence). The CDR3 sequence is 14 residues long. In DNA form, the CDR3 reads TGTGCCAGCAGTTCTCCCAATTTCCTAGGCGGAAAGTACTTC. Its protein product is CASSSPNFLGGKYF.

J is TRBJ1-2 and V is TRBV7-2; 8 positions agree with TRBD1. Germline V gives CDR1 SGHTA, CDR2 FQGNSA. J gave up 6 bases and V 5 bases, and 5 bases lay outside the gene matches. The CDR3 is 13 residues long. CDR3 bases: TGTGCCAGCAGCCCACAGGGGGGCGATGGCTACACCTTC. It encodes CASSPQGGDGYTF.

The V and J genes are TRBV2 and TRBJ1-5, with D perhaps TRBD1 (6 bases). Trimming took 6 bases from V and 1 from J, leaving 19 bases between them. The germline V gene has CDR1 SNHLY and CDR2 FYNNEI. The CDR3 contains 17 residues. The CDR3 DNA sequence: TGTGCCAGCAGGGGGGGGGTAACAGGGCGGAGCAATCAGCCCCAGCATTTT. It is translated as CASRGGVTGRSNQPQHF.

The chain combines TRBV5-1 with TRBJ1-2; no firm D call. The CDR3 runs 14 residues. Between the trimmed V and J ends, which lost 1 base and 4 bases, there was a span of 11 bases. Looked up from germline, CDR1 is SGHRS and CDR2 is YFSETQ. The CDR3: CASSLSGSAYGYTF. In DNA, the CDR3 is TGCGCCAGCAGCTTGTCGGGGTCGGCCTATGGCTACACCTTC.

V usage is TRBV5-4 and J usage is TRBJ2-4, with D tentatively TRBD1 (5 bases). V lost 0 bases and J lost 3, with 7 bases in between. Germline assignment: CDR1 SGHNT and CDR2 YYREEE (reference sequence). The CDR3 runs to 14 residues. The CDR3 DNA reads TGTGCCAGCAGCTTGGGGGGCAGCAAAAACATTCAGTACTTC. Translation: CASSLGGSKNIQYF.

This rearrangement joins TRBV28 to TRBJ1-4; TRBD1 is a possible D gene (5 bases). With 2 bases removed from V and 8 bases from J, the gap between germline ends came to 12 bases. The CDR3 length is 14 residues. In germline, CDR1 is MDHEN, CDR2 SYDVKM. CDR3 nucleotide sequence: TGTGCCAGCAGTTTAGCGGAGCACAGGGAAAAACTGTTTTTT. It specifies CASSLAEHREKLFF.

The CDR3 is CASSYSIRGDSPLHF. The DNA of the CDR3 is TGTGCCAGCAGTTACTCCATCAGGGGGGATTCACCCCTCCACTTT. This chain connects TRBV6-5 to TRBJ1-6; TRBD1 aligns across 7 bases. Per the germline V gene, CDR1 is MNHEY and CDR2 is SVGAGI. The CDR3 length is 15 residues. Trimming removed 0 bases from V and 8 bases from J; junction bases left unmatched: 4.

The genes are TRBV18 and TRBJ1-2; 8 bases line up with TRBD1. V lost 2 bases and J lost 4; bases outside the gene matches: 3. The CDR3 runs 14 residues. CDR1 and CDR2 (germline): KGHSH, LQKENI. The DNA of the CDR3 is TGTGCCAGCTCACCATCTGGGACAGGCTATGGCTACACCTTC. It specifies CASSPSGTGYGYTF.

This clone has a single count. J is TRBJ1-2 and V is TRBV5-1; no reliable D call. There are 15 residues in the CDR3. Germline V gene lookup returns CDR1 SGHRS and CDR2 YFSETQ. V was cut by 4 bases and J by 0 bases, with 13 bases left in between. The CDR3 is CASSPGGSSNYGYTF. The CDR3 coding sequence is TGCGCCAGCAGCCCCGGCGGGAGCTCTAACTATGGCTACACCTTC.

Details on this clone: A junction boundary mismatches the germline segment, possibly from a read error. Within the sample, other DNA sequences also encode this same CDR3. The chain joins TRBV19 to TRBJ2-2; possibly TRBD1 for D (5 bases). The CDR3 length is 16 residues. CDR1 and CDR2 from the germline V gene are LNHDA and SQIVND (reference sequence). The CDR3 loop is CATTVTTATNTGELFF. CDR3 nucleotide sequence: TGTGCCACCACCGTAACGACAGCTACGAACACTGGGGAGCTGTTTTTT. Variable domain in full (rest from reference TRBV19 and TRBJ2-2): DGGITQSPKYLFRKEGQNVTLSCEQNLNHDAMYWYRQDPGQGLRLIYYSQIVNDFQKGDIAEGYSVSREKKESFPLTVTSAQKNPTAFYLCATTVTTATNTGELFFGEGSRLTVL.

This clone has more than one count but fewer than ten. The rearrangement links TRBV4-1 to TRBJ2-1; maybe TRBD1 (6 bases). Trimming left V 0 bases short and J 15 bases short, with 21 bases between. This CDR3 is built from 15 residues. CDR1 and CDR2 (germline): MGHRA, YSYEKL. In DNA form, the CDR3 reads TGCGCCAGCAGCCAAGAAAGACAGGACGTCCGAAAGTCGTTCTTC. Protein product: CASSQERQDVRKSFF.